These 5 T cell receptor beta chains originate from one sample sequenced in a study of CD8+CD57+ T cells in acquired aplastic anemia. It was patients with CD8+CD57+ cell expansion by flow cytometry who were chosen for sequencing. Using genomic DNA as the template, TCR beta VDJ and CDR3 profiling was carried out. MiXCR was run by TCRdb on the reads, yielding one entry per CDR3 protein. The sample shows 150,000 to 200,000 distinct CDR3 sequences, roughly 45% of them seen only once. The sample comprised sorted CD4+, CD8+, or CD8+CD57+ T cells (not recorded which) from PBMCs. These receptors were obtained from a human donor with aplastic anemia.

The chain couples TRBV7-7 to TRBJ2-5; 8 bases fit TRBD2. Losses at the gene ends were 1 base for V and 2 bases for J; bases not matched to a gene: 3. This CDR3 comprises 15 residues. The V gene's germline CDR1 is SSHAT and CDR2 FNYEAQ (reference sequence). CDR3: CASSLGRGAQETQYF. The CDR3 nucleotides are TGTGCCAGCAGCTTAGGGCGGGGGGCTCAAGAGACCCAGTACTTC.

V is TRBV29-1 and J is TRBJ1-1, with D perhaps TRBD1 (6 bases). Per germline, CDR1 SQVTM and CDR2 ANQGSEA. The CDR3 sequence is 13 residues long. The CDR3 bases are TGCAGTGACGGGCGGGGGCACGAGAGTGAAGCTTTCTTT. It codes for CSDGRGHESEAFF.

At least ten counts were recorded for this clonotype. The chain employs TRBV5-4 and TRBJ1-2, with D possibly matching TRBD1 (6 bases). The CDR3 covers 14 residues. With 2 bases removed from V and 0 bases from J, the gap between germline ends came to 8 bases. Germline values: CDR1 SGHNT, CDR2 YYREEE (reference sequence). The CDR3 is CASSLQGTNYGYTF. CDR3 bases: TGTGCCAGCAGCTTACAGGGAACTAACTATGGCTACACCTTC.

This clonotype was seen ten or more times. The V and J genes are TRBV3-1 and TRBJ2-1, with no clear D. Looked up from germline, CDR1 is LGHDT and CDR2 is YNNKEL (reference sequence). V lost 3 bases, J lost 10 bases, and 13 bases lay in between. This CDR3 has 13 amino acids. CDR3 sequence reads: CASSQLQSGEQFF. CDR3 DNA sequence: TGTGCCAGCAGCCAGCTCCAATCCGGCGAGCAGTTCTTC.

Of note for this clonotype: A single base separates this from a much larger clone, so it may be a read error. The gene calls are TRBV6-1 and TRBJ1-5; 9 nucleotides line up with TRBD1. There are 14 residues in the CDR3. Germline lookup yields CDR1 MNHNS and CDR2 SASEGT. The DNA of the CDR3 is TGTGCCAGCAGGGGACAGGGCGGGGATCAGCCCCAGCGTTTT. Translating gives CASRGQGGDQPQRF.